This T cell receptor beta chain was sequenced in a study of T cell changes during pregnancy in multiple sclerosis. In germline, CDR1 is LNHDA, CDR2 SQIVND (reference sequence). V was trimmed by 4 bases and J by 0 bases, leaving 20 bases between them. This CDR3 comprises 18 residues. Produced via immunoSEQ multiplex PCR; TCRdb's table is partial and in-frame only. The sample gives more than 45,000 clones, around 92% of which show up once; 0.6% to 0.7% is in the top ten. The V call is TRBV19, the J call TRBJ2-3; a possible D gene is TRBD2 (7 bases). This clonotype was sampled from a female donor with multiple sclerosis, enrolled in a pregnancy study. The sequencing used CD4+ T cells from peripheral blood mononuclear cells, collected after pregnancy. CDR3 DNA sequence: TGTGCCAGTAGTACCCGGGGGGACACCCCTTATAGCACAGATACGCAGTATTTT. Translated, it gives CASSTRGDTPYSTDTQYF.